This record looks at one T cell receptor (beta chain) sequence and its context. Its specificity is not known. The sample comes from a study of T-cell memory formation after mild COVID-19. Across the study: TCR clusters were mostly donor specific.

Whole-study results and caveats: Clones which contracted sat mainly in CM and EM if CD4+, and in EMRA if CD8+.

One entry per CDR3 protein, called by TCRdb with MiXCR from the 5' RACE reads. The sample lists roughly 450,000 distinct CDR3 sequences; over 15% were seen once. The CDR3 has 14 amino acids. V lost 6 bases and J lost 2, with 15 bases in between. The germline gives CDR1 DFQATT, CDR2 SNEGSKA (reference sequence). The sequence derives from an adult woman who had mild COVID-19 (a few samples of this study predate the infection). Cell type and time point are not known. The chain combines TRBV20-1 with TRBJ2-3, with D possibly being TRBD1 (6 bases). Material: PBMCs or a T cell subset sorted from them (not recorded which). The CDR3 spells CSALGGRFTDTQYF. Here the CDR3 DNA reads TGCAGTGCCCTTGGGGGCAGGTTCACAGATACGCAGTATTTT.